These 27 T cell receptor beta chains originate from one sample sequenced in a study of blood T cells in healthy people across ages. Sample-barcoded 5' priming and a J-beta primer mix drove a second PCR of roughly 6 to 12 cycles. MiXCR was run by TCRdb on the 5' RACE reads, yielding one entry per CDR3 protein. The sample holds 1.5 million to 2 million distinct CDR3 sequences, just under 50% seen once. The sequencing sample was made of blood. The receptors were sampled from a woman in her 40s in good health.

This clonotype has at least ten counts. The junction differs from germline at one of its ends, possibly a read error. This sequence joins TRBV5-1 and TRBJ2-5; D ambiguous. This CDR3 region has 12 residues. CDR1 is SGHRS, CDR2 YFSETQ, per germline. The CDR3 reads CASSLKGETQYF. The CDR3 nucleotides are TGTGCCAGCAGCTTAAAGGGAGAGACCCAGTACTTC.

The chain uses TRBV24-1 and TRBJ2-5; D not certain. CDR3 length: 14 amino acids. V was pared by 0 bases and J by 0 bases, with 4 bases between. Germline CDR1 is KGHDR and CDR2 is SFDVKD. The CDR3 region is CATSDLGNQETQYF. The CDR3 bases are TGTGCCACCAGTGATTTGGGCAACCAAGAGACCCAGTACTTC.

This clonotype has only a few counts. V gene TRBV24-1 combines with J gene TRBJ2-1; D unclear. V shed 9 bases and J shed 4 bases, with 12 bases lying between them. The CDR3 runs to 13 residues. Germline CDR1 is KGHDR and CDR2 is SFDVKD. CDR3 bases: TGTGCCACCCAAGCTGGGTCTTACAATGAGCAGTTCTTC. This translates into CATQAGSYNEQFF.

This clonotype has only a few counts. This chain joins TRBV18 and TRBJ2-7; 7 nucleotides agree with TRBD2. The junction had 12 bases not matched to a gene; V was cut back by 3 bases and J by 1 base. This CDR3 region has 17 residues. The V gene's germline CDR1 is KGHSH and CDR2 LQKENI. The CDR3 protein is CASSPGLAVSTSYEQYF. The CDR3 nucleotides read TGTGCCAGCTCACCGGGGCTAGCGGTCTCGACTTCCTACGAGCAGTACTTC.

V gene TRBV7-2 combines with J gene TRBJ1-5, with 9 bases matching TRBD1. CDR3 size: 16 residues. V dropped 4 bases and J dropped 7; count of bases not matched to a gene: 11. Germline CDR1 is SGHTA and CDR2 is FQGNSA. CDR3 amino acids: CASSSREAGQGQPQHF. DNA of the CDR3: TGTGCCAGCAGCTCCCGAGAGGCGGGACAGGGCCAGCCCCAGCATTTT.

This clonotype was counted a few times. This sequence joins TRBV27 and TRBJ2-7, with TRBD1 matching 10 bases. The CDR3 runs to 16 residues. Germline V gene data show CDR1 as MNHEY and CDR2 as SMNVEV (reference sequence). With V trimmed by 8 bases and J by 2 bases, 12 bases remained unmatched. As DNA, the CDR3 is TGTGCCAGCCTCACCTTGGGGACAGGGGCTCCCTACGAGCAGTACTTC. This sequence encodes CASLTLGTGAPYEQYF.

The rearrangement joins TRBV5-5 to TRBJ2-4; TRBD1 aligns across 9 bases. This CDR3 region has 21 residues. V trimming: 0 bases; J trimming: 1 base; junction bases outside the gene matches: 17. Germline-derived CDR1 and CDR2 are SGHKS and YYEKEE (reference sequence). This chain's CDR3 is CASSLGLLGTGQSFAKNIQYF. The CDR3 coding sequence is TGTGCCAGCAGCTTGGGTTTGTTGGGGACAGGGCAATCCTTCGCCAAAAACATTCAGTACTTC.

This clonotype was counted between two and nine times. The rearrangement uses TRBV7-2 and TRBJ1-2; 7 bases are shared with TRBD1. The CDR3 loop spans 15 amino acids. Germline CDR1 reads SGHTA; CDR2 reads FQGNSA. The V and J ends lost 5 bases and 0 bases, in that order; junction bases with no gene match: 6. CDR3 sequence reads: CASSPRGESNYGYTF. CDR3 in DNA: TGTGCCAGCAGCCCCAGGGGGGAATCTAACTATGGCTACACCTTC.

The rearrangement uses TRBV6-1 and TRBJ2-6, with unresolved D. Trimming removed 6 bases at V and 4 bases at J, with 19 bases between. Germline CDR1 MNHNS, CDR2 SASEGT. The CDR3 is made up of 17 amino acids. The chain's CDR3 is CASSSKIAVRGANVLTF. CDR3 nucleotides: TGTGCCAGCAGCTCAAAGATAGCTGTTAGAGGGGCCAACGTCCTGACTTTC.

The rearrangement links TRBV2 to TRBJ1-2; D is ambiguous. Germline V CDR1 and CDR2: SNHLY, FYNNEI. The CDR3 is 12 amino acids. V lost 3 bases and J lost 4, with 6 bases in between. The CDR3 reads CASSEILYGYTF. The CDR3 DNA is TGTGCCAGCAGTGAGATTCTCTATGGCTACACCTTC.

The sample holds a few counts of this clonotype. This sequence joins TRBV11-2 and TRBJ1-2; D gene ambiguous. V was shortened by 0 bases and J by 7 bases, with 9 bases between the two germline ends. Looked up from germline, CDR1 is SGHAT and CDR2 is FQNNGV. The CDR3 is 13 amino acids. This chain's CDR3 is CASSLDLLSGYTF. CDR3 bases: TGTGCCAGCAGCTTAGATCTGCTCTCTGGCTACACCTTC.

The V gene is TRBV7-9, the J gene TRBJ2-5; D is uncertain. The ends were cut back, 4 bases at V and 1 base at J, with 16 bases in the middle. Germline CDR1 SEHNR, CDR2 FQNEAQ (reference sequence). This CDR3 comprises 16 residues. Here the CDR3 reads CASSSPSQSGQETQYF. In DNA, the CDR3 is TGTGCCAGCAGCTCCCCCTCTCAGTCGGGCCAAGAGACCCAGTACTTC.

This clonotype has more than one count but fewer than ten. The CDR3 nucleotides are TGTGCCACCAGTCCCGCGGGATCTGGGGCCAACGTCCTGACTTTC. Amino acids: CATSPAGSGANVLTF. The chain combines TRBV15 with TRBJ2-6; tentative D call: TRBD2 (6 bases). The V and J ends lost 6 bases and 1 base respectively, with 10 bases between them. Germline CDR1 and CDR2: LNHNV and YYDKDF (reference sequence). The length of the CDR3 is 15 residues.

This clonotype was detected only a few times. This chain connects TRBV7-2 to TRBJ2-1; 10 positions match TRBD2. This CDR3 contains 15 residues. Unmatched junction bases numbered 9, after V lost 4 bases and J lost 9 bases. The V gene's germline CDR1 is SGHTA and CDR2 FQGNSA. This CDR3 is CASSSGSGLAPEQFF. The CDR3 nucleotides read TGTGCCAGCAGCTCGGGTTCGGGACTAGCGCCTGAGCAGTTCTTC.

This clonotype is a singleton in its sample. V is TRBV19 and J is TRBJ2-5; D may be TRBD1 or TRBD2 (5 bases each). The end of the DNA fits TRBJ2-7 better, so the J call may be wrong. This CDR3 region has 12 residues. CDR1 and CDR2 from the germline V gene are LNHDA and SQIVND (reference sequence). CDR3 region: CASKDTEGEQYF. CDR3 in DNA: TGTGCCAGTAAGGACACTGAGGGCGAGCAGTACTTC.

The rearrangement joins TRBV7-9 to TRBJ2-5; 7 bases fit TRBD1. Germline V gives CDR1 SEHNR, CDR2 FQNEAQ (reference sequence). The CDR3 length is 14 residues. With 1 base clipped from V and 4 bases from J, the junction kept 3 bases outside the gene matches. The CDR3 spells CASSLVGGPETQYF. DNA for the CDR3: TGTGCCAGCAGCTTAGTAGGGGGCCCAGAGACCCAGTACTTC.

This chain connects TRBV6-2 or TRBV6-3 to TRBJ1-1; D remains ambiguous. The CDR3 is 14 amino acids. Germline CDR1 is MNHEY and CDR2 is SVGEGT. The germline V and J ends were trimmed by 7 bases and 6 bases, with 18 bases remaining between them. The CDR3 DNA reads as TGTGCCAGCACCAATACCCTCTTACGGGCTGAAGCTTTCTTT. This gives the protein CASTNTLLRAEAFF.

This clonotype has a handful of counts. The genes are TRBV20-1 and TRBJ2-7; the D call may be TRBD1 or TRBD2 (5 bases each). V lost 6 bases to trimming and J lost 3 bases, with 18 bases between them. Germline assignment: CDR1 DFQATT and CDR2 SNEGSKA (reference sequence). This CDR3 comprises 14 residues. The DNA of the CDR3 is TGCAGTGCGACCCCAACTGAGGGGTTCTACGAGCAGTACTTC. It specifies CSATPTEGFYEQYF.

The chain couples TRBV7-2 to TRBJ2-7; 13 bases align to TRBD2. Germline V gene data show CDR1 as SGHTA and CDR2 as FQGNSA. The CDR3 covers 16 residues. V lost 1 base to trimming and J lost 4 bases; unmatched junction nucleotides: 4. The CDR3 region is CASSLVVTSGGYEQYF. The CDR3 nucleotides read TGTGCCAGCAGCTTAGTCGTGACTAGCGGGGGGTACGAGCAGTACTTC.

The V and J genes are TRBV6-6 and TRBJ2-5; D possibly corresponds to TRBD1 (7 bases). The better agreement between TRBJ2-7 and the DNA end casts doubt on the J call. Germline V gives CDR1 MNHNY, CDR2 SVGAGI (reference sequence). This CDR3 contains 15 residues. The CDR3, as DNA: TGTGCCAGCAGTCGCGACAGGGAGGAGGTGAACGAGCAGTACTTC. It encodes CASSRDREEVNEQYF.

This chain uses TRBV28 with TRBJ2-1; maybe TRBD1 (5 bases). The germline gives CDR1 MDHEN, CDR2 SYDVKM. The length of the CDR3 is 16 residues. With 5 bases removed from V and 3 bases from J, the gap between germline ends came to 17 bases. The CDR3 loop is CASSTVWGRDYNEQFF. CDR3 sequence (DNA): TGTGCCAGCAGTACCGTTTGGGGCCGAGACTACAATGAGCAGTTCTTC.

CDR3 sequence reads: CASSLFLDGDYGYTF. The DNA for the CDR3 is TGTGCCAGCAGCTTGTTCCTAGACGGGGACTATGGCTACACCTTC. The V gene is TRBV7-2, the J gene TRBJ1-2, with D unclear. Between the trimmed V and J ends, which lost 3 bases and 3 bases, there was a span of 14 bases. This CDR3 has 15 amino acids. The germline V gene has CDR1 SGHTA and CDR2 FQGNSA. Together with reference TRBV7-2 and TRBJ1-2, the CDR3 gives the full variable domain: GAGVSQSPSNKVTEKGKDVELRCDPISGHTALYWYRQSLGQGLEFLIYFQGNSAPDKSGLPSDRFSAERTGGSVSTLTIQRTQQEDSAVYLCASSLFLDGDYGYTFGSGTRLTVV.

The chain joins TRBV20-1 to TRBJ2-1; D not certain. V lost 5 bases and J 4 bases, leaving 15 bases between the germline ends. The CDR3 is 14 residues long. CDR1 is DFQATT, CDR2 SNEGSKA, per germline (reference sequence). The CDR3 loop reads CSAPRSGPYNEQFF. The CDR3 nucleotides read TGCAGTGCTCCGCGTTCTGGACCGTACAATGAGCAGTTCTTC.

This clonotype was seen only a few times. The chain employs TRBV15 and TRBJ2-3; D gene ambiguous. CDR1 LNHNV and CDR2 YYDKDF come from the germline V gene (reference sequence). Trimming took 5 bases from V and 5 from J, leaving 11 bases between them. This CDR3 region has 13 residues. Here the CDR3 DNA reads TGTGCCACCAGCCCGATTCCCGAAGATACGCAGTATTTT. Residues: CATSPIPEDTQYF. Full variable domain (missing parts from reference TRBV15 and TRBJ2-3): DAMVIQNPRYQVTQFGKPVTLSCSQTLNHNVMYWYQQKSSQAPKLLFHYYDKDFNNEADTPDNFQSRRPNTSFCFLDIRSPGLGDTAMYLCATSPIPEDTQYFGPGTRLTVL.

The chain combines TRBV6-2 or TRBV6-3 with TRBJ1-5; possible D gene TRBD1, 5 bases. The CDR3 totals 13 residues. CDR1 and CDR2 from the germline V gene are MNHEY and SVGEGT. V was trimmed by 6 bases and J by 3 bases, leaving 9 bases between them. The chain's CDR3 is CASRLRVNQPQHF. In nucleotides, the CDR3 is TGTGCCAGCAGACTCAGGGTCAATCAGCCCCAGCATTTT.

To note about this clonotype: One end of the junction is discordant with germline, which a read error may explain. The CDR3 DNA reads TGTGCCAGCAGTGGGAAGACAGGCCCATATAATTCACCCCACCACTTT. This translates into CASSGKTGPYNSPHHF. This chain connects TRBV2 to TRBJ1-6; perhaps TRBD1 as D (6 bases). Germline CDR1 is SNHLY and CDR2 is FYNNEI. The CDR3 consists of 16 residues.

The chain employs TRBV28 and TRBJ1-2; D ambiguous. The CDR3 loop spans 14 amino acids. V lost 6 bases to trimming and J lost 4 bases, with 15 bases between them. Looked up from germline, CDR1 is MDHEN and CDR2 is SYDVKM. Here the CDR3 reads CASRVGSSPYGYTF. In DNA form, the CDR3 reads TGTGCCAGCAGGGTCGGCAGCAGTCCCTATGGCTACACCTTC.